Sequencing of this TCR beta chain was carried out in a study of identical twins listed by TCRdb under 2016. About the full investigation: To test whether fetal clonotypes persist, the study used deep sequencing on TCR alpha and beta repertoires from monozygotic twins, unrelated adults of various ages, and cord blood. Replicate twin experiments were performed at different times using different library preparation protocols to rule out contamination. Summary of the overall study and its limitations: Abundant cord blood beta clonotypes carried fewer insertions; young adult naive repertoires showed a weaker similar trend, while memory repertoires showed none. In monozygotic twins, recombination models systematically underestimated out-of-frame TCR alpha sharing, but the models matched the sharing seen between unrelated individuals. In beta out-of-frame sequences, excess twin sharing was weaker, because having fewer shared sequences lowered the signal-to-noise ratio. Compared with coincidental sharing between unrelated individuals, out-of-frame TCR alpha sequences shared between twins showed an excess of sequences with low generation probability. Zero-insertion analyses could be partly confounded by invariant T cells such as MAIT and iNKT, although diverse VJ usage argued against such confounding for most clonotypes. Because the same donors could not be followed over many years, conclusions were based on cross-sectional statistical analysis.

Comment on this clonotype: What antigen it recognizes has not been identified. Base qualities were left out, and no much larger clone turns up one base away.

Every donor was a healthy Caucasian. Three pairs of female monozygotic twins, all aged about 18 to 30 years, were included in the twin cohort. RNA for TCR libraries was isolated from peripheral blood mononuclear cells. The CDR3 sequence holds 13 residues, the cysteine and phenylalanine included. The CDR3 DNA has 39 bases and is translated from base 1. V is reduced by 7 bases and J by 3 bases, leaving a spacing of 14 bases between them. The germline V gene (reference sequence) specifies DFQATT as CDR1 and SNEGSKA as CDR2. To prepare the library, 5' RACE was applied. The instrument was an Illumina HiSeq 2000. A universal primer binding site was added through template switching, and the final cDNA carried a unique molecular identifier so that TCR cDNA molecules could be counted accurately. Specific primers in the conserved constant-segment region were used to synthesize first-strand cDNA for the TCR alpha and beta chains. To control for contamination, every cDNA library was double barcoded, receiving both a SMART-Mk sample barcode and Illumina barcodes. TruSeq adapter sequences, together with Illumina sample barcodes, were added in two successive PCR steps. TCR alpha and beta cDNA libraries were sequenced on the Illumina HiSeq platform with custom primers. For the original study's pipeline: MiGEC was used to process raw reads and extract unique molecular identifiers, and MiXCR was used to find CDR3 positions. Recombination models were inferred per individual with the repgenHMM and IGoR tools using an EM algorithm. Shared clonotypes were analyzed with the tcR package in R, and sharing was normalized by the product of cloneset sizes. To study raw recombination free of thymic and clonal selection effects, out-of-frame nonproductive sequences were analyzed. TCRdb trimmed the raw reads at Q25, called clones with MiXCR and kept productive beta chains. Merged by CDR3 protein, the rows form single entries marked with the most common genes and DNA. Clone size and V and J calls follow TCRdb, not the original study. A total of 700,000 or so distinct CDR3 sequences appear in this sample, over 8.5% of them only once. The ten biggest clones cover 0.98% of the sample.

This sample also appeared in a second study, on yellow fever vaccine responses in identical twins. Looking at the second paper: The authors reported that the T cell response to vaccination in identical twins appeared partly convergent and partly personalized. Focusing on identical twins, the study followed the T cell clones that responded to the vaccine, and did so with precision.

This TCR was recovered from a woman aged 18-29 years in good health. Sequenced: PBMCs. The rearrangement joined TRBV20-1 to TRBJ2-3, with a weak D call of TRBD2 (6 bases match). The DNA sequence is given as TGCAGTGTCGACCCAAGCGGGACAGATACGCAGTATTTT. This encodes CSVDPSGTDTQYF.